Listed below are T cell receptor beta chains from one sample, sequenced in a study of T cell responses to AZD1222 COVID-19 vaccine. Sequencing was performed with immunoSEQ multiplex PCR; in TCRdb, only in-frame clones are kept and a portion is missing. The table has 150,000 to 200,000 clones, approximately 86% seen once. Here the sequenced sample was peripheral blood, taken 28 days after the second AZD1222 dose. All receptors come from an adult who received the AZD1222 COVID-19 vaccine. Each CDR3 is given with its conserved first and last residue. The order of the fields is D gene, clone size, V gene, J gene, CDR3 DNA, CDR3 protein. A D gene is named only where the DNA matches it firmly. Clone size is shown for a subset of rows, as once, few, many or a class of expanded clone.

D: NA; size: few; V: TRBV16; J: TRBJ1-5; DNA: TGTGCCAGCAGCCAATCGGGGGGATGGAAGCCCCAGCATTTT; CDR3: CASSQSGGWKPQHF
D: TRBD1; size: NA; V: TRBV19; J: TRBJ1-2; DNA: TGTGCCAGCGAGAGGGACAGGGGGGGAAACTATGGCTACACCTTC; CDR3: CASERDRGGNYGYTF
D: TRBD1; size: NA; V: TRBV5-8; J: TRBJ2-7; DNA: TGTGCCAGCCGCGAACCGGGACAGGGGGGCGGCGAGCAGTACTTC; CDR3: CASREPGQGGGEQYF
D: NA; size: few; V: TRBV7-9; J: TRBJ1-5; DNA: TGTGCCAGCAGCTTAGAGTTCGACAGAAATCAGCCCCAGCATTTT; CDR3: CASSLEFDRNQPQHF
D: NA; size: NA; V: TRBV9; J: TRBJ2-5; DNA: TGTGCCAGCGGCGGGGCCCCCTGGGAGACCCAGTACTTC; CDR3: CASGGAPWETQYF
D: TRBD1; size: NA; V: TRBV14; J: TRBJ1-3; DNA: TGTGCCAGCAGCCGGACAGGCTCTGGAAACACCATATATTTT; CDR3: CASSRTGSGNTIYF
D: NA; size: NA; V: TRBV5-1; J: TRBJ1-3; DNA: TGCGCCAGCAGCCCCTCCCCCCATGGACAGAACTCTGGAAACACCATATATTTT; CDR3: CASSPSPHGQNSGNTIYF
D: NA; size: NA; V: TRBV2; J: TRBJ2-1; DNA: TGTGCCAGCTTCCTAGGGGGCTCCTACAATGAGCAGTTCTTC; CDR3: CASFLGGSYNEQFF
D: TRBD1; size: NA; V: TRBV12-5; J: TRBJ1-1; DNA: TGTGCTAGTGGTTTGACAGGGGGTCTGAACACTGAAGCTTTCTTT; CDR3: CASGLTGGLNTEAFF
D: NA; size: NA; V: TRBV5-1; J: TRBJ2-2; DNA: TGCGCCAGCAGCTTGGCATCACCGGGACCCAACACCGGGGAGCTGTTTTTT; CDR3: CASSLASPGPNTGELFF
D: TRBD1; size: NA; V: TRBV6-5; J: TRBJ1-2; DNA: TGTGCCAGCAGTTGGGGACAGCGAAACTATGGCTACACCTTC; CDR3: CASSWGQRNYGYTF
D: TRBD1; size: NA; V: TRBV6-4; J: TRBJ2-1; DNA: TGTGCCAGCAGTGCGGGACAGGGGGTCCTTGATGAGCAGTTCTTC; CDR3: CASSAGQGVLDEQFF
D: NA; size: NA; V: TRBV19; J: TRBJ2-2; DNA: TGTGCCACTAAAAGGATTGCAGACACCGGGGAGCTGTTTTTT; CDR3: CATKRIADTGELFF
D: NA; size: NA; V: TRBV5-1; J: TRBJ2-1; DNA: TGCGCCAGCAGCTTGGGAAGACCAAGCTCCTACAATGAGCAGTTCTTC; CDR3: CASSLGRPSSYNEQFF
D: NA; size: NA; V: TRBV5-4; J: TRBJ1-2; DNA: TGTGCCAGCAGGTCTCATACAGGGCCTTATGGCTACACCTTC; CDR3: CASRSHTGPYGYTF
D: NA; size: NA; V: TRBV7-7; J: TRBJ1-1; DNA: TGTGCTAGCAGCGTGAAACCTAACACTGAAGCTTTCTTT; CDR3: CASSVKPNTEAFF
D: NA; size: NA; V: TRBV4-1; J: TRBJ2-7; DNA: TGCGCCAGCAGCCCCATCGGACAGTCCTACGAGCAGTACTTC; CDR3: CASSPIGQSYEQYF
D: TRBD1; size: NA; V: TRBV6-1; J: TRBJ1-6; DNA: TGTGCCAGCAGTGAACAGGGACAGCTTGGCTCACCCCTCCACTTT; CDR3: CASSEQGQLGSPLHF
D: NA; size: NA; V: TRBV7-3; J: TRBJ2-1; DNA: TGTGCCAGCAGCTTAATTCCGGTAGGGCCGGAGCAGTTCTTC; CDR3: CASSLIPVGPEQFF